This T cell receptor beta chain was found in a study of regulatory T cells in long-lasting Graves disease. The study, taken as a whole, reports: Gene preferences differed: TRBV28, TRBJ1-2, TRBJ2-5 in persistent cases.

Researchers made TCR beta libraries by using iRepertoire HTBI primers and running Arm-PCR on CDR3 regions. TCRdb re-called the multiplex PCR reads with MiXCR, one entry per CDR3 protein. The repertoire holds about 360,000 distinct CDR3 sequences, with about 16% as singletons. Notes on this clonotype: Its antigen is not identified.

This CDR3 has 14 residues. Germline CDR1 and CDR2: SGHRS and YFSETQ. Trimming cost V 4 bases and J 3 bases, with 13 bases left between them. Time point denoted: newly diagnosed GD, antithyroid drugs for less than 3 months. After RNA was extracted from PBMCs, the TCR library was made from it. Patients met American Thyroid Association criteria for Graves' disease. These same data were also listed under a study on T cells in Graves' hyperthyroidism and ophthalmopathy. This second study notes: A first-round RT-PCR of the TCR CDR3 used the HTBI primer set. Most clonotypes that expanded in the thyroid above 0.001 also showed up in blood.

The receptor was derived from a woman in her late teens or twenties with Graves disease. The material was peripheral blood mononuclear cells (PBMCs), obtained at new diagnosis, from a patient treated with antithyroid drugs. This chain connects TRBV5-1 to TRBJ1-2, with a possible D match to TRBD1 (6 bases). DNA of the CDR3: TGCGCCAGCAGCAACGGGGGGGCCCACTATGGCTACACCTTC. This encodes CASSNGGAHYGYTF. The entire variable domain, with the rest obtained from reference TRBV5-1 and TRBJ1-2, is as follows: KAGVTQTPRYLIKTRGQQVTLSCSPISGHRSVSWYQQTPGQGLQFLFEYFSETQRNKGNFPGRFSGRQFSNSRSEMNVSTLELGDSALYLCASSNGGAHYGYTFGSGTRLTVV.